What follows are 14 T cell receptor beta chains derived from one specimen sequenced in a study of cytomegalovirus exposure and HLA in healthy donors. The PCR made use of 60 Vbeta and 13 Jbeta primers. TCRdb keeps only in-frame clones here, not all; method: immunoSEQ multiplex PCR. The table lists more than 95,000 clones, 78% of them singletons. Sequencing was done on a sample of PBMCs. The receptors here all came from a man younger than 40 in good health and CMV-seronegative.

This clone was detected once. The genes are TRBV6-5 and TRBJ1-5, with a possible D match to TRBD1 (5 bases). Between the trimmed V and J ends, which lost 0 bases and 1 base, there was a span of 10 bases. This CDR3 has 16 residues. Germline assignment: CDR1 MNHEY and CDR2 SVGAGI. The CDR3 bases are TGTGCCAGCAGTTACTCCAGGGTGGGGAGCAATCAGCCCCAGCATTTT. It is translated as CASSYSRVGSNQPQHF.

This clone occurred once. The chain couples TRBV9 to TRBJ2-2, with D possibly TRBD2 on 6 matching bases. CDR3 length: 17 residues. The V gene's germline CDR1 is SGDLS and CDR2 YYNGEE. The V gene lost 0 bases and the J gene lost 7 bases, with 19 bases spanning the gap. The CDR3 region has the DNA TGTGCCAGCAGCGTAGATGAGACGACTAGATGGGGCGGGGAGCTGTTTTTT. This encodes CASSVDETTRWGGELFF.

CDR3 sequence: CASRRTGTGALYGYTF. The CDR3 bases are TGTGCCAGCAGAAGGACCGGGACAGGGGCTCTCTATGGCTACACCTTC. V is TRBV28 and J is TRBJ1-2; 10 bases are shared with TRBD1. The germline V gene has CDR1 MDHEN and CDR2 SYDVKM. This CDR3 is 16 amino acids long. The ends lost 6 bases at V and 4 bases at J; junction bases unmatched: 11.

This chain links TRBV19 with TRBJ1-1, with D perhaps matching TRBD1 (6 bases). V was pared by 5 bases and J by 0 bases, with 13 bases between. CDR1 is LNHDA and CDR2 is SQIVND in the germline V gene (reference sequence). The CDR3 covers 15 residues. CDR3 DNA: TGTGCCAGTAGTTCACGGGACATTGTGAACACTGAAGCTTTCTTT. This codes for CASSSRDIVNTEAFF.

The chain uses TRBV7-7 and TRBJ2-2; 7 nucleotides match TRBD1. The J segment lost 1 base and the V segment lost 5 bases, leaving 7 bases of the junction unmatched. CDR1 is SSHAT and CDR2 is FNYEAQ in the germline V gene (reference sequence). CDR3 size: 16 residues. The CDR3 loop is CASSPAHRGNTGELFF. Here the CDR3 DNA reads TGTGCCAGCAGCCCCGCTCACAGGGGGAACACCGGGGAGCTGTTTTTT.

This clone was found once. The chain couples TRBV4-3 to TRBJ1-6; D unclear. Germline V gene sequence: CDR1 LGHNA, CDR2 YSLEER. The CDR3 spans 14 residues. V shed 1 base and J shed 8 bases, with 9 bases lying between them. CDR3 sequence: CASSQAGIDSPLHF. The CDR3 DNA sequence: TGCGCCAGCAGCCAAGCTGGCATCGATTCACCCCTCCACTTT.

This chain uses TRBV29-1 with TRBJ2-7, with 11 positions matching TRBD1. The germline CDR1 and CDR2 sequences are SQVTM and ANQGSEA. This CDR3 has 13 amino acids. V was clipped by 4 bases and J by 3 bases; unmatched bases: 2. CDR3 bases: TGCAGCGTTGCCGGGACAGGGGGCTACGAGCAGTACTTC. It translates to CSVAGTGGYEQYF.

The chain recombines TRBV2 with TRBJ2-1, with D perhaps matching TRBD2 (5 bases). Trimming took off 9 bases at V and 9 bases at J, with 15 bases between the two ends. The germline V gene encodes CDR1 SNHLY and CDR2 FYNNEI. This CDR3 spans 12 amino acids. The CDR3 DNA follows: TGTGCCAGAACCAAACCCCGGGGTGAGCAGTTCTTC. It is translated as CARTKPRGEQFF.

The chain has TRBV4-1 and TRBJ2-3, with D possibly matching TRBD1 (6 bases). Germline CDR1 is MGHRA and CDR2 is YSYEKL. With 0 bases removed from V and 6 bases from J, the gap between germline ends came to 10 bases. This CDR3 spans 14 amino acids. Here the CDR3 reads CASSQEGARDTQYF. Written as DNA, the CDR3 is TGCGCCAGCAGCCAAGAGGGGGCAAGGGATACGCAGTATTTT.

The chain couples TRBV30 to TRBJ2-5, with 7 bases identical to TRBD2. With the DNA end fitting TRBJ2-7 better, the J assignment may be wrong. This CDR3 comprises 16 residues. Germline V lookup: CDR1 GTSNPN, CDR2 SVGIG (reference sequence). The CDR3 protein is CAWSAIARTSSYEQYF. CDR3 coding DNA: TGTGCCTGGAGTGCCATAGCTCGGACTAGCTCCTACGAGCAGTACTTC.

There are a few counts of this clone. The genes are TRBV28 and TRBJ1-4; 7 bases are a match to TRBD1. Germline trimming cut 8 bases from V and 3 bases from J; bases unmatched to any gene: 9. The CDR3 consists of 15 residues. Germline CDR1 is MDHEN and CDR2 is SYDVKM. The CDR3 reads CASEGAPSANEKLFF. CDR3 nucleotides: TGTGCCAGCGAGGGGGCACCGTCGGCTAATGAAAAACTGTTTTTT.

This CDR3 reads CASSQDAGLAFINEQFF. The CDR3, as DNA: TGCGCCAGCAGCCAAGACGCGGGACTAGCTTTTATCAATGAGCAGTTCTTC. This chain joins TRBV4-3 and TRBJ2-1; 9 positions match TRBD2. This CDR3 contains 17 residues. CDR1 and CDR2 from the germline V gene are LGHNA and YSLEER. V was clipped by 0 bases and J by 6 bases; unmatched bases: 9.

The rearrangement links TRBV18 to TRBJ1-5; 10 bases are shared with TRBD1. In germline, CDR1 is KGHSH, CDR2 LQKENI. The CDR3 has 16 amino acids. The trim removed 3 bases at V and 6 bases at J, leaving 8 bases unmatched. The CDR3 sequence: CASSPQGQGLGQPQHF. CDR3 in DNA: TGTGCCAGCTCACCGCAGGGACAGGGGTTGGGTCAGCCCCAGCATTTT.

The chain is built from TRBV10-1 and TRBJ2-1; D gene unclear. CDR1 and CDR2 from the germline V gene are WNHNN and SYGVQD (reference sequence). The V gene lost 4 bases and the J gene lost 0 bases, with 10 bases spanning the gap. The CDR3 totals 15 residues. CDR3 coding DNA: TGCGCCAGCAGTGGCCACTCGAGCTCCTACAATGAGCAGTTCTTC. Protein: CASSGHSSSYNEQFF.